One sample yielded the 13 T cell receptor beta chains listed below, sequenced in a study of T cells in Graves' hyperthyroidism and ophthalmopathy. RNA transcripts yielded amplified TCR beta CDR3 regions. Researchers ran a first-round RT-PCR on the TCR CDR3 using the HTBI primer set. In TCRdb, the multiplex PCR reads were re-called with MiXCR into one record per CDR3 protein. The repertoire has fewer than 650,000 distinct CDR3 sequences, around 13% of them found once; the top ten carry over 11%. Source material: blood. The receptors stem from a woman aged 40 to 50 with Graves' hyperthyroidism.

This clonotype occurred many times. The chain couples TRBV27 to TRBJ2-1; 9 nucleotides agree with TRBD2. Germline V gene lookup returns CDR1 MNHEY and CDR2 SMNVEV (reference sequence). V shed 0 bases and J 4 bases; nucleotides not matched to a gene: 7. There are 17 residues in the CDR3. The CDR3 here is CASSLSVRAGGYNEQFF. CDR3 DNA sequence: TGTGCCAGCAGTTTATCGGTGAGAGCGGGAGGTTACAATGAGCAGTTCTTC.

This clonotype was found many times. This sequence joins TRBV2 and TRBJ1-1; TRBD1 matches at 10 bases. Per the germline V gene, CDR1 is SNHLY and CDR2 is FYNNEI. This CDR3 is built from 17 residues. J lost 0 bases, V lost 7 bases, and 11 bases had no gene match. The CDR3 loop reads CASTLVGTGAMNTEAFF. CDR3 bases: TGTGCCAGCACCCTGGTCGGGACAGGGGCAATGAACACTGAAGCTTTCTTT.

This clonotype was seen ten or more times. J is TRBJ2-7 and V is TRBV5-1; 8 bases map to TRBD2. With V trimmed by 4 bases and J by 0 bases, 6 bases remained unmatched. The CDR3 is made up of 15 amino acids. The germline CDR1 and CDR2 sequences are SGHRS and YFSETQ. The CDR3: CASSLGTSSSYEQYF. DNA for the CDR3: TGCGCCAGCAGCCTTGGGACTAGTTCCTCCTACGAGCAGTACTTC.

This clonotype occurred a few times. CDR3 in DNA: TGTGCCAGCAGTTTCTTTGGAGATGGCTACAATGAGCAGTTCTTC. Its translation: CASSFFGDGYNEQFF. V usage is TRBV12-3 or TRBV12-4 and J usage is TRBJ2-1; D gene uncertain. The germline V and J ends were trimmed by 3 bases and 3 bases, with 12 bases remaining between them. CDR3 length equals 15 residues.

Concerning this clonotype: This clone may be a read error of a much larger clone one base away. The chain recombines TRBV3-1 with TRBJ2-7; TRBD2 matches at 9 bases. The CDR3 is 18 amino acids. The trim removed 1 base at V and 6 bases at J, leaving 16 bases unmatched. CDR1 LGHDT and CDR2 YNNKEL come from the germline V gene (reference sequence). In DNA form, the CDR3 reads TGTGCCAGCAGCCAAGGGGTAGCGGGAGCTCGCAGCCGGCTCGAGCAGTACTTC. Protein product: CASSQGVAGARSRLEQYF.

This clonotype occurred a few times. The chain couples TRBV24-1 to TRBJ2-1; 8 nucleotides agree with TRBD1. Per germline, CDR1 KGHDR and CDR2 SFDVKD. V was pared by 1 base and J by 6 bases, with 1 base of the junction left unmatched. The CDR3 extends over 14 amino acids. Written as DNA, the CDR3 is TGTGCCACCAGTGATTTAACAGGGGGCAATGAGCAGTTCTTC. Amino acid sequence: CATSDLTGGNEQFF.

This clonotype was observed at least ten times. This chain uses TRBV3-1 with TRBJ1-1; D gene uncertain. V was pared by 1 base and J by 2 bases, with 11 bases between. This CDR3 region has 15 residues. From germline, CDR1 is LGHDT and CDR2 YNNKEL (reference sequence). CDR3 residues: CASSQGRRVNTEAFF. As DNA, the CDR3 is TGTGCCAGCAGCCAAGGTAGACGGGTAAACACTGAAGCTTTCTTT. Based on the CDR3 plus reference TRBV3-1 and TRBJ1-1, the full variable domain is DTAVSQTPKYLVTQMGNDKSIKCEQNLGHDTMYWYKQDSKKFLKIMFSYNNKELIINETVPNRFSPKSPDKAHLNLHINSLELGDSAVYFCASSQGRRVNTEAFFGQGTRLTVV.

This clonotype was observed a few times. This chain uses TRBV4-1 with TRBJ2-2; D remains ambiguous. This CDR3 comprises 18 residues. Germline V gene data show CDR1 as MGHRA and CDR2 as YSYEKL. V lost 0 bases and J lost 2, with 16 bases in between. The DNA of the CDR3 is TGCGCCAGCAGCCAAGATGAACTGAGGTCCGTAAACACCGGGGAGCTGTTTTTT. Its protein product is CASSQDELRSVNTGELFF.

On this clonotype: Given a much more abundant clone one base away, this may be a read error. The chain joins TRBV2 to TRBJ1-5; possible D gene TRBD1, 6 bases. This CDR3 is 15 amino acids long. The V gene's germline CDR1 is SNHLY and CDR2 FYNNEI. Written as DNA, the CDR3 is TGTGCCGGCAGTGAAATGGGGCAACAGGGTCAGCCCCAGCATTTT. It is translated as CAGSEMGQQGQPQHF.

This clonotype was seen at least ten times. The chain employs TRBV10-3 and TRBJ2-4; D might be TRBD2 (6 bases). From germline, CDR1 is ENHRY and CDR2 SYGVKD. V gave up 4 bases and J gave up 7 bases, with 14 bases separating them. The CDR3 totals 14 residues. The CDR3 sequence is CAISVGGVDNIQYF. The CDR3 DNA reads TGTGCCATCAGTGTAGGCGGGGTTGACAACATTCAGTACTTC.

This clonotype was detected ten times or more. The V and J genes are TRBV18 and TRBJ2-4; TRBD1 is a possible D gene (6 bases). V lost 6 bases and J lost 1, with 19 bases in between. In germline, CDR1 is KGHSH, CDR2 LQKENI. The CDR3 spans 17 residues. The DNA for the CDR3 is TGTGCCAGCTCCCTTGGGACACGTCAGCATGCCAAAAACATTCAGTACTTC. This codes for CASSLGTRQHAKNIQYF.

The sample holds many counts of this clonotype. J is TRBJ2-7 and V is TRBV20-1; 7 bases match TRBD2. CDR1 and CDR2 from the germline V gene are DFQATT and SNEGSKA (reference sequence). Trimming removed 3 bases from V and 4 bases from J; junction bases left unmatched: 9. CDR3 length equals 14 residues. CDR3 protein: CSASRSGGRYEQYF. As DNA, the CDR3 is TGCAGTGCTAGTAGGTCGGGGGGTCGGTACGAGCAGTACTTC.

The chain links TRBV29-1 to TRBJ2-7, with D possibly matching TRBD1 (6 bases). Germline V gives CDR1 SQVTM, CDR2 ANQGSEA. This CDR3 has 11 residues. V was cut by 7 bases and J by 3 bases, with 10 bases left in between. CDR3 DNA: TGCAGCGCCACGGACAGCTACGAGCAGTACTTC. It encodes CSATDSYEQYF.